The entry that follows covers one T cell receptor (beta chain) sequence. Its specificity is unknown. Pooled in the analysis were second doses at about 4 or about 12 weeks. This sample is part of a study of T cell responses to AZD1222 COVID-19 vaccine. Points from the study as a whole: Donors were chiefly white British, with a greater number of females, and clonal diversity was perhaps underestimated. Reportedly, nearly half of unique spike TCRs recognized epitopes outside B.1.351/B.1.1.7 mutations.

Repertoires were generated with immunoSEQ multiplex PCR, while TCRdb's copy carries only in-frame clones and drops some. There are 150,000 to 190,000 clones in the sample; approximately 90% occur only once, and more than 1.3% lies in the top ten. Germline CDR1 SGHTA, CDR2 FQGNSA. V shed 4 bases and J 0 bases; nucleotides not matched to a gene: 8. The CDR3 has 16 residues. This receptor was identified in an adult who received the AZD1222 COVID-19 vaccine. The chain combines TRBV7-2 with TRBJ2-7, with 8 bases that match TRBD1. The sequencing here drew on peripheral blood, taken 28 days after the second AZD1222 dose. This CDR3 is CASSSRRGRSSYEQYF. CDR3 in DNA: TGTGCCAGCAGCTCGCGCAGGGGGCGGTCCTCCTACGAGCAGTACTTC.